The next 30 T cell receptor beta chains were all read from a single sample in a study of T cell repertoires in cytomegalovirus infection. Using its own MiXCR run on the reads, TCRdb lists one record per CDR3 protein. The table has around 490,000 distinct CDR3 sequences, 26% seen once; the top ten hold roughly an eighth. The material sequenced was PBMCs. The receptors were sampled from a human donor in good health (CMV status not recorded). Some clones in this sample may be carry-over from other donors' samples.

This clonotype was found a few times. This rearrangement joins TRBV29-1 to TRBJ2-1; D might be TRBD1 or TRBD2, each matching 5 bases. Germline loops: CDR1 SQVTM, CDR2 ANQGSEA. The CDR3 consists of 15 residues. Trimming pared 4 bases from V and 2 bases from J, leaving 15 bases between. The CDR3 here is CSVVPAARAYNEQFF. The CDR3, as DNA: TGCAGCGTTGTGCCAGCGGCCAGGGCCTACAATGAGCAGTTCTTC.

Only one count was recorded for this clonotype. CDR3: CASSQDKVQGLQRGYTF. The CDR3, as DNA: TGCGCCAGCAGCCAAGATAAAGTACAGGGACTCCAGCGTGGCTACACCTTC. The chain links TRBV4-3 to TRBJ1-2; TRBD1 is a possible D gene (6 bases). The CDR3 runs to 17 residues. V was clipped by 0 bases and J by 7 bases, with 21 bases between them. Germline V CDR1 and CDR2: LGHNA, YSLEER.

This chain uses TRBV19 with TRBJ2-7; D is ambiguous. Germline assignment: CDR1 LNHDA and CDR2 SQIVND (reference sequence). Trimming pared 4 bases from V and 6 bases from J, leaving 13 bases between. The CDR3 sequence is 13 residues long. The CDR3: CASSKGGPAEQYV. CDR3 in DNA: TGTGCCAGTAGTAAAGGTGGGCCCGCCGAGCAGTACGTC.

The CDR3 DNA follows: TGCAGCAGTGGCGGGAGAAGCTCCTACGAGCAGTACTTC. Translated, it gives CSSGGRSSYEQYF. The chain recombines TRBV20-1 with TRBJ2-7; 7 positions match TRBD2. Per the germline V gene, CDR1 is DFQATT and CDR2 is SNEGSKA (reference sequence). This CDR3 is built from 13 residues.

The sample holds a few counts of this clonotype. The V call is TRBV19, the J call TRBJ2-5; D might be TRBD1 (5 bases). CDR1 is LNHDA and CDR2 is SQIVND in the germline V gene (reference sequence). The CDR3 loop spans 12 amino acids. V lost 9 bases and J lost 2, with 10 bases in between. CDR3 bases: TGTGCCAGCCGACAGTCACAAGAGACCCAGTACTTC. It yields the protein CASRQSQETQYF.

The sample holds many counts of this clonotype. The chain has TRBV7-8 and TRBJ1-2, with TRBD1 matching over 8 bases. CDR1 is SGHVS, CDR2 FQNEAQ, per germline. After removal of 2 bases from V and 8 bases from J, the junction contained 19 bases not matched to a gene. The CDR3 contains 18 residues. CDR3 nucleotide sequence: TGTGCCAGCAGCTTATTCTTGGATGCGACAGGGGCTATGAGGGGCTACACCTTC. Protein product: CASSLFLDATGAMRGYTF.

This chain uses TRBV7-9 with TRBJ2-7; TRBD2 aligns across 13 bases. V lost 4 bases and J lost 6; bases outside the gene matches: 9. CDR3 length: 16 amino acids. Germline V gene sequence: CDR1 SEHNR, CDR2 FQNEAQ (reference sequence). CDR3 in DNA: TGTGCCAGCAGCTCTGGACTAGCGGGAGTTGAATCCGAGCAGTACGTC. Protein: CASSSGLAGVESEQYV.

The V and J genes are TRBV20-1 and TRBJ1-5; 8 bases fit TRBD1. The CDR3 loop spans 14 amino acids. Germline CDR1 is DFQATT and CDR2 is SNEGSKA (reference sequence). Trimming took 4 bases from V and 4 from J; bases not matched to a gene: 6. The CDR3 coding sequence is TGCAGTGCTAAAAAGGACAGGGTAAATCAGCCCCAGCATTTT. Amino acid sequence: CSAKKDRVNQPQHF.

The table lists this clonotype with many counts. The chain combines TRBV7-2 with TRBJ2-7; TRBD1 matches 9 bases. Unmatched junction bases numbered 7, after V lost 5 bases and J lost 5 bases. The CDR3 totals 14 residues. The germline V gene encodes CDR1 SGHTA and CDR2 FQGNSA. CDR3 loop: CASSRTGGADEQYF. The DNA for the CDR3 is TGTGCCAGCAGCCGAACAGGGGGCGCGGACGAGCAGTACTTC.

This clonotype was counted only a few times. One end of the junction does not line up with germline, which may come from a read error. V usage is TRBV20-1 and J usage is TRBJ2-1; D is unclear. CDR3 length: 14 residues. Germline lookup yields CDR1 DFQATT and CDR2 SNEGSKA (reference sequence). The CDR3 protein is CSARGLGLGGEQFF. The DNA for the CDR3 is TGCAGTGCCAGAGGCCTAGGGTTGGGTGGTGAGCAGTTCTTC.

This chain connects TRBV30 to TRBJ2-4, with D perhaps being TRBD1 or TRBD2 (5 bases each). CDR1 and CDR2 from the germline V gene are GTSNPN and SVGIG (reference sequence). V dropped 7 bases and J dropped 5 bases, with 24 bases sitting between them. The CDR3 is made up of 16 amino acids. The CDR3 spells CAYKRGRLDSQNIQYF. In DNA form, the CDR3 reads TGTGCCTATAAGAGGGGTCGTCTAGATTCCCAAAACATTCAGTACTTC. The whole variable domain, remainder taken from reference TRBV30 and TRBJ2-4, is SQTIHQWPATLVQPVGSPLSLECTVEGTSNPNLYWYRQAAGRGLQLLFYSVGIGQISSEVPQNLSASRPQDRQFILSSKKLLLSDSGFYLCAYKRGRLDSQNIQYFGAGTRLSVL.

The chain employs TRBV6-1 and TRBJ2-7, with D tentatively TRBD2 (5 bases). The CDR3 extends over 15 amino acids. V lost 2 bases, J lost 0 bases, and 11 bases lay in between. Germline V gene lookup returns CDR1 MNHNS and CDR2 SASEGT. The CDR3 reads CASSEKVASSYEQYV. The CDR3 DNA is TGTGCCAGCAGTGAAAAGGTAGCGAGCTCCTACGAGCAGTACGTC.

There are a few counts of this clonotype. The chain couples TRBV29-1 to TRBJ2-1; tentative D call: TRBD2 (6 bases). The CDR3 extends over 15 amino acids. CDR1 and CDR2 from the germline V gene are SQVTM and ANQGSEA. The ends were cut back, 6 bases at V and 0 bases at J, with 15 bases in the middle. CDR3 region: CSVKAGPSSYNEQFF. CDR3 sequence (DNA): TGCAGCGTCAAGGCGGGACCTAGCTCCTACAATGAGCAGTTCTTC.

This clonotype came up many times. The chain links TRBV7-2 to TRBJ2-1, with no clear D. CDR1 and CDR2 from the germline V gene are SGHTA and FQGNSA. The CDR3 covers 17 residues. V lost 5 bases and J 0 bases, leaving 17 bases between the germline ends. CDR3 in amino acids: CASSPIAKISSYNEQFF. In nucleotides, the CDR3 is TGTGCCAGCAGCCCAATCGCAAAAATTAGCTCCTACAATGAGCAGTTCTTC.

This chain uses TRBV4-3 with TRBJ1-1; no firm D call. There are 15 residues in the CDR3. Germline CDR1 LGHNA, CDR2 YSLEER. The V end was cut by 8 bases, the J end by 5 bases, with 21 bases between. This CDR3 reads CASRYNSEGWTEAFF. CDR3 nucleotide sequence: TGCGCCAGCCGTTATAACAGCGAGGGATGGACTGAAGCTTTCTTT.

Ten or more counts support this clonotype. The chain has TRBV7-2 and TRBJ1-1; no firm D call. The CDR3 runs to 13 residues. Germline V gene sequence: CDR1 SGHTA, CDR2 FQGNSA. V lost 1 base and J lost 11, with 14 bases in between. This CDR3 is CASSLGQVPGAFF. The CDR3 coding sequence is TGTGCCAGCAGCTTAGGGCAGGTGCCTGGGGCTTTCTTT.

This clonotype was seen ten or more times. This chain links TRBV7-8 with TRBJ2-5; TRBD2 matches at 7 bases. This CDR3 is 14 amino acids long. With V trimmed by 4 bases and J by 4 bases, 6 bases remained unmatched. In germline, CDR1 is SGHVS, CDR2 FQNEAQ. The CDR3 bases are TGTGCCAGCAGCTGGAGACTAGCTCGAGAGACCCAGTACTTC. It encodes CASSWRLARETQYF.

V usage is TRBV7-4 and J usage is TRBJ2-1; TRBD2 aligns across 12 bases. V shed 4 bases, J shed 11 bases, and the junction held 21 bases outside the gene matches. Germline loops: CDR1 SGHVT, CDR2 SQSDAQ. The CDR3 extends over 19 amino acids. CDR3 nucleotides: TGTGCCAGCAGCTCGACCGAGCTGATTATACTAGCGGGAGGCCCCCAGCAGTTCTTC. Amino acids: CASSSTELIILAGGPQQFF.

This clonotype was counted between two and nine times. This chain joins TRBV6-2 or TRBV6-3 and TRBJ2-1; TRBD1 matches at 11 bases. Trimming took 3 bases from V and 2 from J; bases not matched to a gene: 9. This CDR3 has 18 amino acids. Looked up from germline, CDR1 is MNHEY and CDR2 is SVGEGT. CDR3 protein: CASSYHGQGATAYNEQFF. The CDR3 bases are TGTGCCAGCAGTTATCACGGACAGGGGGCCACCGCCTACAATGAGCAGTTCTTC.

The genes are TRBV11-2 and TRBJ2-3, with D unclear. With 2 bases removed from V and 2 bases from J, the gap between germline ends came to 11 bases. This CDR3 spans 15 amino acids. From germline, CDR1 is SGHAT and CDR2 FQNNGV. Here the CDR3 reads CASSLIRPTTDTQYF. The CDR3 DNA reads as TGTGCCAGCAGCTTAATTCGACCTACCACAGATACGCAGTATTTT.

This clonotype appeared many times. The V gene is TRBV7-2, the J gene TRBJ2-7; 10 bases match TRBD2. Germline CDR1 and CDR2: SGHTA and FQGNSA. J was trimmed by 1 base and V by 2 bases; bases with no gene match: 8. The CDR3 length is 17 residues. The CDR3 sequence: CASSLHSGRAPSYEQYF. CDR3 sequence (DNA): TGTGCCAGCAGCTTACACAGCGGGAGGGCCCCGTCCTACGAGCAGTACTTC.

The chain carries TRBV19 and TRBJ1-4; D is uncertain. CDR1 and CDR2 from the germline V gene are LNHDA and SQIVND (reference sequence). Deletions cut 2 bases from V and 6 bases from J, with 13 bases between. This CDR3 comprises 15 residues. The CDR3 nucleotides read TGTGCCAGTAGTATAACGGCTAGCACAGATGAAAAACTGTTTTTT. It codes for CASSITASTDEKLFF.

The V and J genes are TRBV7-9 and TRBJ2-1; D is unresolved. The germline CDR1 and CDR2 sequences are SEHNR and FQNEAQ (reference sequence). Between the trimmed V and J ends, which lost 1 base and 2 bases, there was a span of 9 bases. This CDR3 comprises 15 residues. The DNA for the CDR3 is TGTGCCAGCAGCTTAGTGGTCGTTACCTACAATGAGCAGTTCTTC. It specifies CASSLVVVTYNEQFF.

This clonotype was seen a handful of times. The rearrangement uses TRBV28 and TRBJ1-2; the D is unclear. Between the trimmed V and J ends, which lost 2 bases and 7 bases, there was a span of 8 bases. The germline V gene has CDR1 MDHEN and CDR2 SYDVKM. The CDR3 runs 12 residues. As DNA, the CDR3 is TGTGCCAGCAGTTTAGTGGCCTCTGGCTACACCTTC. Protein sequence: CASSLVASGYTF.

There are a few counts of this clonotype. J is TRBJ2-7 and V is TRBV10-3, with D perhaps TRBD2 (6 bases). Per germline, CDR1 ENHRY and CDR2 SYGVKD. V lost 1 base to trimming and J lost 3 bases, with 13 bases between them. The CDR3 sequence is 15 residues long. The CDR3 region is CAISEFTSRHYEQYF. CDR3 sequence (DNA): TGTGCCATCAGTGAGTTTACTAGCCGCCACTACGAGCAGTACTTC.

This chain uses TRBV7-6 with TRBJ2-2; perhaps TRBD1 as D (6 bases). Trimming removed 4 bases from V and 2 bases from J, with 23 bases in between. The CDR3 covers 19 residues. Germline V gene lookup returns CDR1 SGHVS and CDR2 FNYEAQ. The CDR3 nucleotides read TGTGCCAGCAGCTCGCATACATTGGACAGCTACTTTAACACCGGGGAGCTGTTTTTT. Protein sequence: CASSSHTLDSYFNTGELFF. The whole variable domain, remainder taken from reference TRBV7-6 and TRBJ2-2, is GAGVSQSPRYKVTKRGQDVALRCDPISGHVSLYWYRQALGQGPEFLTYFNYEAQQDKSGLPNDRFSAERPEGSISTLTIQRTEQRDSAMYRCASSSHTLDSYFNTGELFFGEGSRLTVL.

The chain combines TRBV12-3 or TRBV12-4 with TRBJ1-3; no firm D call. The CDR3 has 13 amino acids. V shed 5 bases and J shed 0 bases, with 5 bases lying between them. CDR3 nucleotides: TGTGCCAGCAGTGGACTCTCTGGAAACACCATATATTTT. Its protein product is CASSGLSGNTIYF.

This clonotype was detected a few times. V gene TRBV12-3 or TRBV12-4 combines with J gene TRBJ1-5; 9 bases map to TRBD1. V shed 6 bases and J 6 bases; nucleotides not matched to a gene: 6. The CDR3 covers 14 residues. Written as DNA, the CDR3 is TGTGCCAGCAGGAAAACAGGGGGCTTTCAGCCCCAGCATTTT. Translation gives CASRKTGGFQPQHF.

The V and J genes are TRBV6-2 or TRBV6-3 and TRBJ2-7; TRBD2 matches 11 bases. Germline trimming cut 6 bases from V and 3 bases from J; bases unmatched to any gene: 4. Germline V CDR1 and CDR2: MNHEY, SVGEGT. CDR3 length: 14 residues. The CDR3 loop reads CASRTTSGSYEQYF. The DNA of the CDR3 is TGTGCCAGCAGAACAACTAGCGGGAGCTACGAGCAGTACTTC.

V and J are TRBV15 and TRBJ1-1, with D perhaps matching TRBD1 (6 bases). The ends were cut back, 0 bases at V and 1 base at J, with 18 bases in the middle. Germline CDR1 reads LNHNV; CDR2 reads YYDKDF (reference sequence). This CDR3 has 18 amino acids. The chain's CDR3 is CATSRDWWTAVKNTEAFF. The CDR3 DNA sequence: TGTGCCACCAGCAGAGACTGGTGGACAGCCGTCAAGAACACTGAAGCTTTCTTT.